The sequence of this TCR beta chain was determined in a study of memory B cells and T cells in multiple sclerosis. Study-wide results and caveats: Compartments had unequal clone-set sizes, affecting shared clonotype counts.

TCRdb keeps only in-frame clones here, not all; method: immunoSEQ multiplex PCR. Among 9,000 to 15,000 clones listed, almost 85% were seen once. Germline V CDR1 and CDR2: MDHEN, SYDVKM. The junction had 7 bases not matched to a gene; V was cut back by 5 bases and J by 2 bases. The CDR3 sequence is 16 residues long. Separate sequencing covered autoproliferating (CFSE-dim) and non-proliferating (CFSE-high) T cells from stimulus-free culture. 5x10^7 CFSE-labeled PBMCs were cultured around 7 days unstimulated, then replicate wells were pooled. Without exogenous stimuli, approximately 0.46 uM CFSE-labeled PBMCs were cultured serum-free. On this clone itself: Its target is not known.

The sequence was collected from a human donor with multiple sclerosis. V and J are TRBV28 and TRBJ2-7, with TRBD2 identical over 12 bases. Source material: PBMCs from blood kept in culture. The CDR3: CASSTRGLAGTYEQYF. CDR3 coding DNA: TGTGCCAGCAGTACCAGAGGACTAGCGGGAACCTACGAGCAGTACTTC.